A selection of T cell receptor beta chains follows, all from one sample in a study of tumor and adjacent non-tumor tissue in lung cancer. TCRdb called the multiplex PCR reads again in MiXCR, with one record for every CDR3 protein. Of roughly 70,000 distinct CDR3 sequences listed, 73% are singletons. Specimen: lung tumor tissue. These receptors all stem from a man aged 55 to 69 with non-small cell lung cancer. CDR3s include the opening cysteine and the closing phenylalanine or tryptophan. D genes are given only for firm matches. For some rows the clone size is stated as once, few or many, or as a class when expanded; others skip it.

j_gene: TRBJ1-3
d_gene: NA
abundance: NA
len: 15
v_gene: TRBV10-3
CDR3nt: TGTGCCATCAATTCGAACATGAGCTTTGGAAACACCATATATTTT
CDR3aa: CAINSNMSFGNTIYF

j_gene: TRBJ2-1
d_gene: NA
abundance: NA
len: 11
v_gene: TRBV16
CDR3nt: TGTGCCAGTAGCCCCAACAGTGAGCAGTTCTTC
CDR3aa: CASSPNSEQFF

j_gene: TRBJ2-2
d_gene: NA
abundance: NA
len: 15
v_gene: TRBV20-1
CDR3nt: TGCAGTGTTAGGGGATGGTCGCGGAACAGAGGGGAGCTGTTTTTT
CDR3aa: CSVRGWSRNRGELFF

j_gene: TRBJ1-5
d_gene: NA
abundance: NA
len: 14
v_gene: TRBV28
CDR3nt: TGTGCCAGCAGTCTTTCGGGGAGCAATCAGTCCCAGCATTTT
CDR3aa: CASSLSGSNQSQHF

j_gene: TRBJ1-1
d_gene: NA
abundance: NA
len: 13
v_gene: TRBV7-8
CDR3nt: TGTGCCAGCAGTCCCCCTCCTCGTGTGGTAGATTTCTTT
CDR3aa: CASSPPPRVVDFF

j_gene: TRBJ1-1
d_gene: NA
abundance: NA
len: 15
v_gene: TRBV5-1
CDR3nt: TGCGCCAGCAGCCGTACGAACATGGCGAACACTGAAGCTTACTTT
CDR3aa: CASSRTNMANTEAYF

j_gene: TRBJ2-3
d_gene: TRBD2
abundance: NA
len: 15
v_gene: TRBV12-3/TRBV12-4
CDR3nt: TGTGCCAGCAGTTGGGCTAGCGGCAGCACAGATAGGCAGTATTTT
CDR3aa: CASSWASGSTDRQYF

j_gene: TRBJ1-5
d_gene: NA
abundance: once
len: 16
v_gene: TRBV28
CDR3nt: TGTGTCAGCAGTTACAGGTTGGTTGGGGGCAATCAGCCCCAGCATTTT
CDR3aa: CVSSYRLVGGNQPQHF

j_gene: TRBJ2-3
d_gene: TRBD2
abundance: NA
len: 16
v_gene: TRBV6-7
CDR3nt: TGTGCCAGCAGTTATACGAGCGGGAGGGGGGCAGATACGCAATATTTT
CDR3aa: CASSYTSGRGADTQYF

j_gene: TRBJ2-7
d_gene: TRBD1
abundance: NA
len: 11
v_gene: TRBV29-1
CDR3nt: TGCAGCATTCGAGGGGGCGACGAGCAATACTTC
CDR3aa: CSIRGGDEQYF

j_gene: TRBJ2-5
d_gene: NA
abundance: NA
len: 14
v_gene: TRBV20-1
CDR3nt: TGCAGTACTAGAGCGGAAGCATTTGAAGAGACCCAGTACTTC
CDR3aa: CSTRAEAFEETQYF

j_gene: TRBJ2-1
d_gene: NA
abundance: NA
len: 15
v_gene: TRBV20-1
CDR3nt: TGCAGTGCTAGAGAAATAGCGGAGGGTGCCAATGAGCAGTTCTTC
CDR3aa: CSAREIAEGANEQFF

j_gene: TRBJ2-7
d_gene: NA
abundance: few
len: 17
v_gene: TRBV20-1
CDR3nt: TGCAGTGCTGGAGCCGGGGCAGGGACACTTATCTCCTACGAGCAGTACTTC
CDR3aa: CSAGAGAGTLISYEQYF

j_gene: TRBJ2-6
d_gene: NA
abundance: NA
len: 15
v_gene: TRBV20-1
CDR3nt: TGCAGTGCCATAGGACGTCACTCTGGGGCCAACGTAATGACTTTC
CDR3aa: CSAIGRHSGANVMTF

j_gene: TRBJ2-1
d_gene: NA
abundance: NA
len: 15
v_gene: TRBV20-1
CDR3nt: TGCAGTGCTAGAGTAGGGCCGGCGGGATACAATGAGCAGTTCTTC
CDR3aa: CSARVGPAGYNEQFF

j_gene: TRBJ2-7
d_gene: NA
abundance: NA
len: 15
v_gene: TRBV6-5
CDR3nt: TGTGCCAGCAGTTACGGGGCTAGGCAGGTTTACGAGCAGCACTTC
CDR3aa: CASSYGARQVYEQHF

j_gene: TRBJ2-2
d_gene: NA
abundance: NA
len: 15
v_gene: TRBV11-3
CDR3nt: TGTGCCAGCAGCTTCGGTGGGACGAACACCGGGGAGCTGTTATTT
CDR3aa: CASSFGGTNTGELLF

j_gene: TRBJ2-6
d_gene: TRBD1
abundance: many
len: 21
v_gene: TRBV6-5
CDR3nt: TGTGCCAGCAGTTACTCGGTCATAGGGACAGGGAGAAGGTCTGGGGCCAACGTCCTGACTTTC
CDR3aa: CASSYSVIGTGRRSGANVLTF

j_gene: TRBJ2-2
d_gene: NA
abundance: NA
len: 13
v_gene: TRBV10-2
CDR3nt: TGCGCCAGCAGTGCCCGGTCCTCCGGGGAGCCGTTTTTT
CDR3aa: CASSARSSGEPFF

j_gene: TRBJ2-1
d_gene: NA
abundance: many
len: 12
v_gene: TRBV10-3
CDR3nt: TGTGCCATCAGCGGCGGGACAAATGAGCAGTTCTTC
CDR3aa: CAISGGTNEQFF

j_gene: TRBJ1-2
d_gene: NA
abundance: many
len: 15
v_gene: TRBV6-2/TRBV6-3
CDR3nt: TGTGCCAACCACCGCAGGGCCCCGCCGCACTATGGCTACACCTTC
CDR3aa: CANHRRAPPHYGYTF

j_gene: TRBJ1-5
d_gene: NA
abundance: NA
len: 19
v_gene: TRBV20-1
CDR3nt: TGCAGTGCTAGGGGGGTGGGGAGGGGTTGGGATAAAAGGAATCAGCCCCAGCATTTT
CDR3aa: CSARGVGRGWDKRNQPQHF

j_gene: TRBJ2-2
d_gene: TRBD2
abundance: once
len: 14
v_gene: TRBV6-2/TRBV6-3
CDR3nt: TGTGCCAGCAGTAGCGGGTTGATCAGCGGGGAGCTATTTTTT
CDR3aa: CASSSGLISGELFF